These T cell receptor beta chains were read from a single sample in a study of shared clonotypes between healthy human individuals. The table came from immunoSEQ multiplex PCR; TCRdb's copy has only in-frame clones and leaves some out. The sample consists of 780,000 or so clones, just under 75% of them appearing once. The sample consisted of memory CD4+ T cells sorted from blood. The receptors originated from a woman in her twenties or thirties in good health. CDR3s leave out the opening cysteine and the closing phenylalanine or tryptophan.

>14|TRBV6-1
ASSGLAGGSSYEQY
>12|TRBV18
ASSPRPGEETQY
>17|TRBV28
ASSPPTRQGSGPNYGYT
>13|TRBV4-1
ASSQPRDTNNEQF
>12|TRBV5-4
ASSQASGNQPQH
>11|TRBV2
ASSEDEGYEQY
>14|TRBV21-1
ASSKVISGEAYEQY
>15|TRBV7-9
ASSPGGGSDHQETQY
>13|TRBV7-2
ASSLSLTHTGELF
>14|TRBV11-2
ASSILPGQGFYEQY
>13|TRBV5-4
ASSLSVGESYGYT
>13|TRBV11-2
ASSRWGEGKSEQF
>15|TRBV18
ASSPISWGDSYNEQF
>12|TRBV5-1
ASSSGTSSDTQY
>15|TRBV7-2
ASSLVGGSSYNSPLH
>12|TRBV28
ASNPLDRNYGYT
>14|TRBV27
ASSSAGDLDTGELF
>12|TRBV28
ASSSVGVNYGYT
>11|TRBV6-1
ASSGTEDQPQH
>17|TRBV4-1
ASSPPPGLAGGEEETQY
>12|TRBV28
ASSFPGARTEAF
>13|TRBV7-2
ASSLGGVPNQPQH
>14|TRBV4-1
ASSPIVTSNGFIQY
>14|TRBV7-9
ASSSTQGKNTGELF
>13|TRBV29-1
SVEGAGGKNTEAF
>12|TRBV18
ASLLGLGSNEQF
>13|TRBV5-3
ARSMTGGERNTIY
>11|TRBV19
ASSPSGKYEQY
>9|TRBV6-5
ASSDSYEAF
>10|TRBV25-1
ARKTRTDTQY
>12|TRBV7-9
ASSKETGSPEQY
>12|TRBV27
AGRRGSSSYEQY
>13|TRBV5-1
ASSLASGSYNEQF
>13|TRBV10-3
AIRPAGRAFNEQF
>14|TRBV11-2
ASSWARESSYNEQF
>13|TRBV18
ASSPLAPNTGELF
>17|TRBV19
ASRVSGTSGLRSYNEQF